Each of the 8 T cell receptor beta chains below was sequenced from the same sample in a study of T cells expressing NK-cell markers. TCRdb reanalyzed the 5' RACE reads, giving one entry per CDR3 protein sequence and no DNA. The sample holds about 160,000 distinct CDR3 sequences. Material for sequencing was blood T cells: a sorted CD56 or NKG2C T cell subset, CD4+ or CD8+ T cells, or bulk PBMC T cells (not recorded which). Source of these receptors: a woman aged 18 to 69 in good health.

The chain is built from TRBV7-3 and TRBJ2-1. Germline CDR1 is SGHTA and CDR2 is FQGTGA. The length of the CDR3 is 14 residues. The CDR3 loop reads CASSQQGSYNEQFF.

V is TRBV10-3 and J is TRBJ1-5. Per the germline V gene, CDR1 is ENHRY and CDR2 is SYGVKD. The CDR3 spans 14 residues. Here the CDR3 reads CAISEQRRGQPQHF.

V gene TRBV7-8 combines with J gene TRBJ2-3; TCRdb picks TRBD2, but there is no DNA to check that call. This CDR3 has 14 residues. CDR1 and CDR2 from the germline V gene are SGHVS and FQNEAQ. The CDR3 sequence: CASSSRGLIDTQYF.

The chain carries TRBV5-1 and TRBJ1-2. Germline V CDR1 and CDR2: SGHRS, YFSETQ. This CDR3 spans 15 amino acids. The CDR3 sequence is CASSPDGLSNYGYTF.

This sequence joins TRBV12-3 or TRBV12-4 and TRBJ2-7; TCRdb's D call, TRBD1, is unchecked because there is no DNA. CDR3 length: 19 amino acids. This chain's CDR3 is CASRLGTAGRFGVLYEQYF.

J is TRBJ2-7 and V is TRBV12-3 or TRBV12-4; without DNA, the TCRdb call of TRBD1 cannot be checked. The length of the CDR3 is 14 residues. CDR3 loop: CASSSGTTTLEQYF.

The V gene is TRBV20-1, the J gene TRBJ2-7; TCRdb picks TRBD2, but there is no DNA to check that call. The CDR3 is made up of 15 amino acids. Per germline, CDR1 DFQATT and CDR2 SNEGSKA (reference sequence). The CDR3 loop is CSASLRASGGNEQYF.

The chain is built from TRBV20-1 and TRBJ2-7; TCRdb's D gene call, TRBD2, goes unchecked for lack of DNA. This CDR3 region has 16 residues. Germline values: CDR1 DFQATT, CDR2 SNEGSKA (reference sequence). This CDR3 is CSATPLAGRSNYEQYF.